The clone carrying this T cell receptor beta chain was seen repeatedly, ten times or more. Antigen unknown. A read error may account for a junction end that differs from germline. The iRepertoire nested amplicon-rescue multiplex PCR amplified TCR alpha and beta CDR3s from RNA. TCRdb independently ran MiXCR on the multiplex PCR reads; one entry per CDR3 protein. The profile shows approximately 110,000 distinct CDR3 sequences, approximately 25% of them singletons. This sample was included in a study of glioma-infiltrating T cells. Findings and limits, study-wide: Only very few CDR3 sequences appeared in both tissue and blood. Above-expected tissue-blood divergence occurred in all gliomas, most in low-grade ones.

The germline gives CDR1 MGHRA, CDR2 YSYEKL. CDR3 length: 12 residues. This TCR was recovered from a human donor with low-grade glioma or glioblastoma, undergoing nonglioma brain surgery, or in good health (not recorded which). The sequenced sample consisted of glioma tissue, nonneoplastic brain tissue, or PBMCs (not recorded which). The chain has TRBV4-1 and TRBJ2-7; D perhaps matches TRBD1 (5 bases). CDR3 coding DNA: TGCGCCAGCAGCCAACTAGGACAAGATTGGAGCTTC. As protein: CASSQLGQDWSF.